The rows below give T cell receptor beta chains drawn from one sample of a study of beta chain features in type 1 diabetes. Sequenced by immunoSEQ multiplex PCR; TCRdb stores in-frame clones only, minus some. The sample includes under 250,000 clones, roughly 11% of them seen just once. Sample: central memory CD4+ T cells from blood. These TCRs come from a man aged 18-30 years in good health. CDR3s include the opening cysteine and the closing phenylalanine or tryptophan. The order of the fields is CDR3 protein, CDR3 DNA, CDR3 length, V gene, clone size, D gene, J gene. The D gene is left open where the match is weak. A clone size is listed for some rows: how often the clone was seen (once, few, many), or a class if it is expanded.

CDR3 protein: CASSLGLTAEAFF
CDR3 DNA: TGTGCCAGCAGCTTAGGCCTCACGGCTGAAGCTTTCTTT
CDR3 length: 13
V gene: TRBV5-6
clone size: few
D gene: NA
J gene: TRBJ1-1

CDR3 protein: CASSESAASYNEQFF
CDR3 DNA: TGCGCCAGCAGTGAGTCGGCGGCCTCCTACAATGAGCAGTTCTTC
CDR3 length: 15
V gene: TRBV10-1
clone size: NA
D gene: NA
J gene: TRBJ2-1

CDR3 protein: CASSFSTITEAFF
CDR3 DNA: TGTGCCAGCAGCTTTTCGACAATCACTGAAGCTTTCTTT
CDR3 length: 13
V gene: TRBV7-3
clone size: NA
D gene: NA
J gene: TRBJ1-1

CDR3 protein: CASSGKTGAPPGEQFF
CDR3 DNA: TGTGCCAGCAGCGGTAAGACAGGGGCGCCGCCCGGTGAGCAGTTCTTC
CDR3 length: 16
V gene: TRBV7-2
clone size: NA
D gene: TRBD1
J gene: TRBJ2-1

CDR3 protein: CASSWTSGSSETQYF
CDR3 DNA: TGTGCCAGCTCATGGACTAGCGGGAGTTCAGAGACCCAGTACTTC
CDR3 length: 15
V gene: TRBV18
clone size: NA
D gene: TRBD2
J gene: TRBJ2-5

CDR3 protein: CASRTSLGLGEQFF
CDR3 DNA: TGCGCCAGCAGGACCAGCCTTGGGTTGGGTGAGCAGTTCTTC
CDR3 length: 14
V gene: TRBV5-1
clone size: NA
D gene: NA
J gene: TRBJ2-1

CDR3 protein: CASSPGPTDTQYF
CDR3 DNA: TGTGCCAGCAGCCCCGGACCCACAGATACGCAGTATTTT
CDR3 length: 13
V gene: TRBV7-9
clone size: few
D gene: NA
J gene: TRBJ2-3

CDR3 protein: CASSLTTDTQYF
CDR3 DNA: TGCGCCAGCAGCTTGACCACAGATACGCAGTATTTT
CDR3 length: 12
V gene: TRBV5-1
clone size: NA
D gene: NA
J gene: TRBJ2-3

CDR3 protein: CASSLGLVTNEQFF
CDR3 DNA: TGCGCCAGCAGCTTGGGGCTAGTAACTAATGAGCAGTTCTTC
CDR3 length: 14
V gene: TRBV5-1
clone size: few
D gene: NA
J gene: TRBJ2-1

CDR3 protein: CASSLGGLAAFGEQYF
CDR3 DNA: TGTGCCAGCAGTTTGGGCGGTCTGGCCGCTTTTGGCGAGCAGTACTTC
CDR3 length: 16
V gene: TRBV5-4
clone size: few
D gene: NA
J gene: TRBJ2-7

CDR3 protein: CASSQDFTVKTQYF
CDR3 DNA: TGCGCCAGCAGCCAAGATTTTACCGTAAAGACCCAGTACTTC
CDR3 length: 14
V gene: TRBV4-1
clone size: NA
D gene: NA
J gene: TRBJ2-5

CDR3 protein: CASSNRVDEQYF
CDR3 DNA: TGTGCCAGCAGCAACAGGGTCGACGAGCAGTACTTC
CDR3 length: 12
V gene: TRBV7-8
clone size: few
D gene: NA
J gene: TRBJ2-7

CDR3 protein: CASSPSPGTGTGGYTF
CDR3 DNA: TGTGCCAGCTCACCGAGTCCCGGGACAGGGACCGGTGGCTACACCTTC
CDR3 length: 16
V gene: TRBV18
clone size: NA
D gene: TRBD1
J gene: TRBJ1-2

CDR3 protein: CASSSRGAGNHDGYTF
CDR3 DNA: TGTGCCAGCAGTTCTCGCGGGGCAGGGAATCATGATGGCTACACCTTC
CDR3 length: 16
V gene: TRBV27
clone size: few
D gene: NA
J gene: TRBJ1-2

CDR3 protein: CASSIGSVPQPQHF
CDR3 DNA: TGTGCCAGTAGTATAGGAAGTGTTCCTCAGCCCCAGCATTTT
CDR3 length: 14
V gene: TRBV19
clone size: NA
D gene: NA
J gene: TRBJ1-5

CDR3 protein: CASSLGDSLRDEQFF
CDR3 DNA: TGCGCCAGCAGCTTGGGAGACAGCCTACGGGATGAGCAGTTCTTC
CDR3 length: 15
V gene: TRBV5-1
clone size: NA
D gene: NA
J gene: TRBJ2-1

CDR3 protein: CASSSINTGELFF
CDR3 DNA: TGTGCCAGCAGCTCGATTAACACCGGGGAGCTGTTTTTT
CDR3 length: 13
V gene: TRBV7-2
clone size: medium-sized
D gene: NA
J gene: TRBJ2-2

CDR3 protein: CASSPGGGRSNEQFF
CDR3 DNA: TGTGCCAGCAGCCCCGGGGGGGGGCGCAGTAATGAGCAGTTCTTC
CDR3 length: 15
V gene: TRBV5-4
clone size: few
D gene: TRBD2
J gene: TRBJ2-1

CDR3 protein: CASSLRRSSYNEQFF
CDR3 DNA: TGTGCCAGCAGCTTAAGGAGGAGCTCCTACAATGAGCAGTTCTTC
CDR3 length: 15
V gene: TRBV7-9
clone size: NA
D gene: NA
J gene: TRBJ2-1

CDR3 protein: CASSLKPGGYEQYF
CDR3 DNA: TGTGCCAGCAGTTTAAAGCCAGGGGGCTACGAGCAGTACTTC
CDR3 length: 14
V gene: TRBV27
clone size: many
D gene: TRBD1
J gene: TRBJ2-7

CDR3 protein: CAWSVTGDQPQHF
CDR3 DNA: TGTGCCTGGAGTGTAACGGGTGACCAGCCCCAGCATTTT
CDR3 length: 13
V gene: TRBV30
clone size: NA
D gene: NA
J gene: TRBJ1-5

CDR3 protein: CASSELTEAQYF
CDR3 DNA: TGTGCCAGCAGTGAACTTACCGAAGCCCAGTACTTC
CDR3 length: 12
V gene: TRBV2
clone size: NA
D gene: NA
J gene: TRBJ2-5

CDR3 protein: CSASFTDTQYF
CDR3 DNA: TGCAGTGCTAGTTTCACAGATACGCAGTATTTT
CDR3 length: 11
V gene: TRBV20-1
clone size: NA
D gene: NA
J gene: TRBJ2-3

CDR3 protein: CASRNLRQGTGGILYSNQPQHF
CDR3 DNA: TGTGCCAGCAGAAACCTAAGGCAAGGGACAGGGGGCATCCTTTATAGCAATCAGCCCCAGCATTTT
CDR3 length: 22
V gene: TRBV27
clone size: NA
D gene: TRBD1
J gene: TRBJ1-5

CDR3 protein: CSVGNWGSGELFF
CDR3 DNA: TGCAGCGTTGGGAATTGGGGATCCGGGGAGCTGTTTTTT
CDR3 length: 13
V gene: TRBV29-1
clone size: few
D gene: NA
J gene: TRBJ2-2

CDR3 protein: CASTSGQTTEAFF
CDR3 DNA: TGTGCCAGCACCAGCGGACAGACCACTGAAGCTTTCTTT
CDR3 length: 13
V gene: TRBV6-5
clone size: many
D gene: NA
J gene: TRBJ1-1

CDR3 protein: CASSLLGGAKNIQYF
CDR3 DNA: TGTGCCAGCAGCTTGTTAGGGGGAGCCAAAAACATTCAGTACTTC
CDR3 length: 15
V gene: TRBV5-4
clone size: NA
D gene: NA
J gene: TRBJ2-4